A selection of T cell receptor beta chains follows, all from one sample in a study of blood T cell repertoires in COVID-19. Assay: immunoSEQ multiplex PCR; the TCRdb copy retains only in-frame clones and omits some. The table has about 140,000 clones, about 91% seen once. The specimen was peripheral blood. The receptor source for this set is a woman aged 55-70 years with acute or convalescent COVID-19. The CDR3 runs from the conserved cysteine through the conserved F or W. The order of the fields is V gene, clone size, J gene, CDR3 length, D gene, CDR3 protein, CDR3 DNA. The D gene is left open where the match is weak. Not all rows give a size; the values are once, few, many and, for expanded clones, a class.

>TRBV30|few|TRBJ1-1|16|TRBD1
CAWVRDRGRMNTEAFF
TGTGCCTGGGTCCGGGACAGGGGGCGAATGAACACTGAAGCTTTCTTT
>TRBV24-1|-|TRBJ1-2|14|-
CATSSTGRNYGYTF
TGTGCCACCAGTAGTACAGGACGGAACTATGGCTACACCTTC
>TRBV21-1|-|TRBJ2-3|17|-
CASSIRGLAETTDTQYF
TGTGCCAGCAGCATAAGGGGACTAGCGGAGACCACAGATACGCAGTATTTT
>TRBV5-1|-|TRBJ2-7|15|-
CASSLVVGTPYEQYF
TGCGCCAGCAGCTTGGTTGTGGGGACACCTTACGAGCAGTACTTC
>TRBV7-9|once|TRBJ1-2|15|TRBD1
CASSTGQAANYGYTF
TGTGCCAGCAGCACGGGACAGGCGGCTAACTATGGCTACACCTTC
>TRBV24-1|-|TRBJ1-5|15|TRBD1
CATSDYTGGFQPQHF
TGTGCCACCAGTGACTACACAGGGGGCTTTCAGCCCCAGCATTTT
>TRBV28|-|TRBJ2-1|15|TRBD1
CASSTRTGGSNEQFF
TGTGCCAGCAGCACTCGGACAGGGGGCTCTAATGAGCAGTTCTTC
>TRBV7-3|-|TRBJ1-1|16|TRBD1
CASSPRTGVWNTEAFF
TGTGCCAGCAGCCCCAGGACAGGCGTTTGGAACACTGAAGCTTTCTTT
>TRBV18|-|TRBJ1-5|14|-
CASSPAGLGQPQHF
TGTGCCAGCTCGCCTGCAGGGTTGGGACAGCCCCAGCATTTT
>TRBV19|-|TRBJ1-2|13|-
CASSTGVVYGYTF
TGTGCCAGTAGTACAGGGGTAGTCTATGGCTACACCTTC
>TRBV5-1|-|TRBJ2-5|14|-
CASSLGGGQETQYF
TGCGCCAGCAGCTTGGGAGGTGGCCAAGAGACCCAGTACTTC
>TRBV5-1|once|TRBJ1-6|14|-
CASSSQPDGSPLHF
TGCGCCAGCAGCTCTCAGCCCGACGGGTCACCCCTCCACTTT
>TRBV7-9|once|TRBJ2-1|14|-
CASSLAEFYNEQFF
TGTGCCAGCAGCTTAGCGGAGTTTTACAATGAGCAGTTCTTC
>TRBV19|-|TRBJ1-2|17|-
CASSIDSTVRVGSGYTF
TGTGCCAGTAGTATAGACTCGACAGTCCGTGTGGGCAGCGGCTACACCTTC
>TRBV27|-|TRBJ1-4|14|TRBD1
CASSQDRASEKLFF
TGTGCCAGCAGTCAGGACAGGGCTAGTGAAAAACTGTTTTTT
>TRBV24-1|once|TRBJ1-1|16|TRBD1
CATSGTGTGAYTEAFF
TGTGCCACCAGTGGAACCGGGACAGGGGCTTACACTGAAGCTTTCTTT
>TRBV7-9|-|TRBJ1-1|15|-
CASSFLVGRNTEAFF
TGTGCCAGCAGCTTTCTCGTGGGGAGGAACACTGAAGCTTTCTTT
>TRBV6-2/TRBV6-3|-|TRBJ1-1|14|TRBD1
CASSTNRGLGEAFF
TGTGCCAGCAGTACTAACAGGGGACTGGGAGAAGCTTTCTTT
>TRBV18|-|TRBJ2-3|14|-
CASSPPVATDTQYF
TGTGCCAGCTCACCACCTGTGGCCACAGATACGCAGTATTTT
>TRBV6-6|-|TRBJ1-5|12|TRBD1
CASSQGDQPQHF
TGTGCCAGCAGCCAGGGGGATCAGCCCCAGCATTTT
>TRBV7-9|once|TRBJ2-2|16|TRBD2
CASSPGLAEVPGELFF
TGTGCCAGCAGCCCGGGACTAGCGGAGGTCCCCGGGGAGCTGTTTTTT
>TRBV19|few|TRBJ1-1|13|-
CASKRELNTEAFF
TGTGCCAGTAAAAGAGAGCTGAACACTGAAGCTTTCTTT